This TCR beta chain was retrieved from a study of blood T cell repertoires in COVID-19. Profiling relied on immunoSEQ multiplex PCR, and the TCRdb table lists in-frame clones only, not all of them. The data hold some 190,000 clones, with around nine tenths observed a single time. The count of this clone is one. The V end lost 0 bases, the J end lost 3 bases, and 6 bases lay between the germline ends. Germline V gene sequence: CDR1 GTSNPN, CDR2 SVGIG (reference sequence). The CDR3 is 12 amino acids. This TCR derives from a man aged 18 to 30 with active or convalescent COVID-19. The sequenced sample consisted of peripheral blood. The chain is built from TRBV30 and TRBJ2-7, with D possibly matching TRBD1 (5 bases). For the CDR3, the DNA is TGTGCCTGGAGTGTACAGGACTACGAGCAGTACTTC. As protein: CAWSVQDYEQYF.